These 24 T cell receptor beta chains originate from one sample sequenced in a study of neurological immune-mediated disorders. Each CDR3 protein gets one entry after TCRdb re-called the 5' RACE reads with MiXCR. The table records 25,000 to 35,000 distinct CDR3 sequences, around 1.5% of them present only once. Material for sequencing was PBMCs. All receptors derive from a woman aged 25 to 39 with multiple sclerosis.

Many counts were recorded for this clonotype. V and J are TRBV5-1 and TRBJ1-1; D is perhaps TRBD1 (6 bases). Germline V gene lookup returns CDR1 SGHRS and CDR2 YFSETQ. This CDR3 has 14 residues. The V end lost 5 bases, the J end lost 1 base, and 12 bases lay between the germline ends. Written as DNA, the CDR3 is TGCGCCAGCAGGTACCGGGACAAGAACACTGAAGCTTTCTTT. Translating gives CASRYRDKNTEAFF.

CDR3 sequence reads: CASSYSFWSGGRKSYEQYF. CDR3 nucleotide sequence: TGTGCCAGCAGTTACTCTTTTTGGAGCGGGGGGCGAAAGTCCTACGAGCAGTACTTC. The V gene is TRBV6-2 or TRBV6-3, the J gene TRBJ2-7, with 9 nucleotides matching TRBD2. This CDR3 is 19 amino acids long. CDR1 is MNHEY, CDR2 SVGEGT, per germline. After removal of 0 bases from V and 1 base from J, the junction contained 13 bases not matched to a gene.

This clonotype was observed many times. V usage is TRBV7-2 and J usage is TRBJ1-5; D not certain. Germline loops: CDR1 SGHTA, CDR2 FQGNSA. Trimming stripped 2 bases from V and 1 base from J, with 3 bases between. CDR3 size: 13 residues. DNA of the CDR3: TGTGCCAGCAGCTTACAGAGCAATCAGCCCCAGCATTTT. Protein product: CASSLQSNQPQHF. Full variable domain (rest looked up from reference TRBV7-2 and TRBJ1-5): GAGVSQSPSNKVTEKGKDVELRCDPISGHTALYWYRQSLGQGLEFLIYFQGNSAPDKSGLPSDRFSAERTGGSVSTLTIQRTQQEDSAVYLCASSLQSNQPQHFGDGTRLSIL.

This clonotype occurred many times. This chain joins TRBV27 and TRBJ1-1; D possibly corresponds to TRBD1 (5 bases). The CDR3 runs to 14 residues. The V gene lost 6 bases and the J gene lost 0 bases, with 11 bases spanning the gap. Germline-derived CDR1 and CDR2 are MNHEY and SMNVEV (reference sequence). CDR3 bases: TGTGCCAGCAGGGCCGGGGGAGTGAACACTGAAGCTTTCTTT. Amino acid sequence: CASRAGGVNTEAFF.

In this sample, this clonotype turned up a few times. The chain recombines TRBV6-5 with TRBJ2-7; D uncertain. The germline CDR1 and CDR2 sequences are MNHEY and SVGAGI. The CDR3 loop spans 16 amino acids. Trimming cost V 5 bases and J 2 bases, with 19 bases left between them. CDR3 protein: CASSPPVGVEPYEQYF. In DNA, the CDR3 is TGTGCCAGCAGTCCCCCCGTTGGGGTTGAGCCCTACGAGCAGTACTTC.

This clonotype was detected ten times or more. CDR3 amino acids: CSAHPGGSGNTIYF. CDR3 nucleotide sequence: TGCAGTGCTCATCCTGGGGGTTCTGGAAACACCATATATTTT. The rearrangement uses TRBV20-1 and TRBJ1-3, with D tentatively TRBD1 (5 bases). CDR3 length: 14 residues. Trimming took 5 bases from V and 1 from J, leaving 12 bases between them. CDR1 is DFQATT and CDR2 is SNEGSKA in the germline V gene (reference sequence).

This clonotype was counted many times. The chain is built from TRBV7-2 and TRBJ2-7; possibly TRBD2 for D (6 bases). This CDR3 is 14 amino acids long. V was cut by 4 bases and J by 0 bases, with 10 bases left in between. Looked up from germline, CDR1 is SGHTA and CDR2 is FQGNSA. The CDR3 nucleotides read TGTGCCAGCAGCTGGGGGGTAATCTCCTACGAGCAGTACTTC. As protein: CASSWGVISYEQYF.

Ten or more counts support this clonotype. V gene TRBV6-5 combines with J gene TRBJ1-2; TRBD1 matches at 7 bases. After removal of 1 base from V and 6 bases from J, the junction contained 5 bases not matched to a gene. CDR3 length: 14 amino acids. The V gene's germline CDR1 is MNHEY and CDR2 SVGAGI. The chain's CDR3 is CASSYFGTANGYTF. CDR3 nucleotide sequence: TGTGCCAGCAGTTACTTCGGGACAGCCAATGGCTACACCTTC.

This clonotype was counted many times. CDR3 bases: TGCGCCAGCAGCCGGACAGTCTCTGGAAACACCATATATTTT. Its translation: CASSRTVSGNTIYF. The chain links TRBV5-1 to TRBJ1-3, with D possibly matching TRBD1 (6 bases). The CDR3 runs 14 residues. V was cut by 4 bases and J by 0 bases, with 8 bases left in between. Germline V gene lookup returns CDR1 SGHRS and CDR2 YFSETQ.

This clonotype was seen ten or more times. V usage is TRBV6-1 and J usage is TRBJ2-3; D gene unclear. This CDR3 comprises 14 residues. Per the germline V gene, CDR1 is MNHNS and CDR2 is SASEGT. V lost 2 bases to trimming and J lost 6 bases, with 12 bases between them. The chain's CDR3 is CASSETFIGDTQYF. CDR3 nucleotide sequence: TGTGCCAGCAGTGAAACTTTTATTGGGGATACGCAGTATTTT.

The table lists this clonotype with many counts. The rearrangement joins TRBV5-1 to TRBJ1-5; D is ambiguous. In germline, CDR1 is SGHRS, CDR2 YFSETQ. Deletions cut 0 bases from V and 0 bases from J, with 1 base between. This CDR3 is built from 13 residues. CDR3 sequence (DNA): TGCGCCAGCAGCTTGGATAGCAATCAGCCCCAGCATTTT. Translated, it gives CASSLDSNQPQHF. The complete variable domain, with remaining parts taken from reference TRBV5-1 and TRBJ1-5, reads KAGVTQTPRYLIKTRGQQVTLSCSPISGHRSVSWYQQTPGQGLQFLFEYFSETQRNKGNFPGRFSGRQFSNSRSEMNVSTLELGDSALYLCASSLDSNQPQHFGDGTRLSIL.

This clonotype was picked up many times. CDR3 bases: TGTGCCAGCAGGACATTAAGTCTCCACAATGAGCAGTTCTTC. Encoded protein: CASRTLSLHNEQFF. V gene TRBV6-2 or TRBV6-3 combines with J gene TRBJ2-1; D is uncertain. Trimming took 6 bases from V and 5 from J, leaving 14 bases between them. The CDR3 runs 14 residues. Germline V lookup: CDR1 MNHEY, CDR2 SVGEGT.

In this sample, this clonotype turned up many times. This rearrangement joins TRBV6-2 or TRBV6-3 to TRBJ2-5; no reliable D call. Trimming shortened V by 0 bases and J by 2 bases, and 7 bases separated the two germline ends. From germline, CDR1 is MNHEY and CDR2 SVGEGT. This CDR3 region has 14 residues. CDR3 in DNA: TGTGCCAGCAGTTACTCCCGATTTCAAGAGACCCAGTACTTC. Protein product: CASSYSRFQETQYF.

This clonotype was recorded many times. The chain employs TRBV7-6 and TRBJ2-5, with TRBD1 identical over 7 bases. After removal of 0 bases from V and 3 bases from J, the junction contained 7 bases not matched to a gene. This CDR3 region has 16 residues. Germline values: CDR1 SGHVS, CDR2 FNYEAQ. CDR3 coding DNA: TGTGCCAGCAGCTTAGCGACAGGGCTTTTAGAAGAGACCCAGTACTTC. This gives the protein CASSLATGLLEETQYF.

This clonotype was seen many times. The V and J genes are TRBV6-5 and TRBJ2-7; 9 bases align to TRBD2. CDR3 size: 17 residues. The V and J ends lost 6 bases and 2 bases, in that order; junction bases with no gene match: 14. Germline CDR1 MNHEY, CDR2 SVGAGI. The CDR3 region has the DNA TGTGCCAGCAGCTGGACCGGGACTAGCAGGGTTACCTACGAGCAGTACTTC. Translation: CASSWTGTSRVTYEQYF.

This clonotype came up a few times. V gene TRBV7-6 combines with J gene TRBJ1-2, with D possibly being TRBD1 (5 bases). Germline V gene sequence: CDR1 SGHVS, CDR2 FNYEAQ. The V gene lost 5 bases and the J gene lost 9 bases, with 22 bases spanning the gap. The CDR3 is made up of 15 amino acids. CDR3 DNA sequence: TGTGCCAGCAGCCCCCCCTTAGGGCAGGGAGGAAGCTACACCTTC. It is translated as CASSPPLGQGGSYTF.

This clonotype has ten or more counts. The chain has TRBV12-3 or TRBV12-4 and TRBJ2-2; 9 bases are shared with TRBD1. The CDR3 is 15 amino acids. V lost 6 bases and J lost 3; bases outside the gene matches: 5. CDR3 in DNA: TGTGCCAGCAGCTCCGGGACAGGGTACACCGGGGAGCTGTTTTTT. This encodes CASSSGTGYTGELFF.

This chain links TRBV18 with TRBJ2-5, with TRBD1 as a possible D gene (5 bases). The CDR3 is 15 amino acids. Germline CDR1 and CDR2: KGHSH and LQKENI. V lost 0 bases and J 2 bases, leaving 10 bases between the germline ends. The CDR3 nucleotides are TGTGCCAGCTCACCACCGACAGTCGTACAAGAGACCCAGTACTTC. Translating gives CASSPPTVVQETQYF.

This clonotype has at least ten counts. V and J are TRBV4-3 and TRBJ2-6; no definite D call. V gave up 0 bases and J gave up 0 bases, with 6 bases separating them. The CDR3 spans 16 residues. The germline gives CDR1 LGHNA, CDR2 YSLEER. The CDR3 protein is CASSQDLSSGANVLTF. CDR3 nucleotides: TGCGCCAGCAGCCAAGATCTGAGCTCTGGGGCCAACGTCCTGACTTTC.

This clonotype was observed many times. The chain joins TRBV7-2 to TRBJ2-5, with a possible D match to TRBD2 (7 bases). Trimming removed 5 bases at V and 3 bases at J, with 16 bases between. This CDR3 has 15 amino acids. The germline CDR1 and CDR2 sequences are SGHTA and FQGNSA. The CDR3 DNA sequence: TGTGCCAGCAGCCGAGGGGGGGCAGGGGAAGAGACCCAGTACTTC. As protein: CASSRGGAGEETQYF.

This clonotype was seen many times. The chain couples TRBV4-3 to TRBJ2-7, with D perhaps matching TRBD1 (5 bases). CDR1 LGHNA and CDR2 YSLEER come from the germline V gene. V gave up 1 base and J gave up 2 bases, with 18 bases separating them. CDR3 length: 17 residues. CDR3 in DNA: TGCGCCAGCAGCCAAGGCCCCGCGGCAGGGCCACCCTACGAGCAGTACTTC. Translating gives CASSQGPAAGPPYEQYF.

This clonotype was seen at least ten times. The genes are TRBV20-1 and TRBJ2-5; tentative D call: TRBD1 (5 bases). Per the germline V gene, CDR1 is DFQATT and CDR2 is SNEGSKA (reference sequence). V dropped 2 bases and J dropped 0 bases, with 13 bases sitting between them. This CDR3 has 15 residues. The CDR3 DNA reads as TGCAGTGCTAGAAAGGGGAACGCGTACCAAGAGACCCAGTACTTC. Translating gives CSARKGNAYQETQYF.

This clonotype has a count of ten or more. The chain uses TRBV29-1 and TRBJ1-5; TRBD1 aligns across 9 bases. Germline loops: CDR1 SQVTM, CDR2 ANQGSEA. The V gene end was trimmed by 6 bases and the J gene end by 7 bases; junction bases not matched to a gene: 4. CDR3 size: 12 residues. CDR3 DNA: TGCAGCGTCACAGGGGGCGGCCAGCCCCAGCATTTT. This encodes CSVTGGGQPQHF. Using reference TRBV29-1 and TRBJ1-5 for the parts outside the CDR3, the full variable domain is SAVISQKPSRDICQRGTSLTIQCQVDSQVTMMFWYRQQPGQSLTLIATANQGSEATYESGFVIDKFPISRPNLTFSTLTVSNMSPEDSSIYLCSVTGGGQPQHFGDGTRLSIL.

In this sample, this clonotype turned up a few times. The chain recombines TRBV29-1 with TRBJ2-7; unclear D gene. V was trimmed by 6 bases and J by 3 bases, leaving 12 bases between them. CDR1 SQVTM and CDR2 ANQGSEA come from the germline V gene. The CDR3 totals 12 residues. CDR3 bases: TGCAGCGTATCGGACCTCTTCTACGAGCAGTACTTC. This codes for CSVSDLFYEQYF.